A single sample gave rise to the 14 T cell receptor beta chains below, sequenced in a study of CD8 T cells in ankylosing spondylitis. Study results and caveats: Blood from ankylosing spondylitis patients appeared to carry a characteristic roughly 8-variant TCR beta motif.

TCRdb redid the calling of the 5' RACE reads with MiXCR, one entry per CDR3 protein. This table holds about 840,000 distinct CDR3 sequences, about an eighth found once. These receptors have no known antigen. The sequencing input was blood, either unsorted or a sorted T cell fraction (not recorded which). The receptors here all came from a male donor with ankylosing spondylitis.

This clonotype occurred many times. V usage is TRBV6-5 and J usage is TRBJ2-7, with D perhaps TRBD1 (6 bases). The V end was cut by 6 bases, the J end by 4 bases, with 10 bases between. The CDR3 is 12 amino acids. Germline V CDR1 and CDR2: MNHEY, SVGAGI. CDR3 protein: CASRKQGYEQYF. As DNA, the CDR3 is TGTGCCAGCAGGAAGCAGGGGTACGAGCAGTACTTC.

This clonotype showed up just a few times. The J gene is TRBJ2-7, the V gene TRBV5-1; TRBD1 aligns across 8 bases. The CDR3 has 15 amino acids. Germline V CDR1 and CDR2: SGHRS, YFSETQ. Trimming at V came to 4 bases and at J to 5 bases, leaving 11 bases not matched to a gene. CDR3 DNA: TGCGCCAGCAGCCTATCCGGGACAGGTCAGGACGAGCAGTACTTC. Its protein is CASSLSGTGQDEQYF.

The chain has TRBV20-1 and TRBJ2-7; D is possibly TRBD2 (7 bases). V shed 6 bases and J shed 6 bases, with 18 bases lying between them. CDR1 is DFQATT and CDR2 is SNEGSKA in the germline V gene (reference sequence). The CDR3 consists of 13 residues. CDR3 nucleotide sequence: TGCAGTGCACCAGGGGCGGGGGCCGGCGAGCAGTACTTC. Protein product: CSAPGAGAGEQYF.

The genes are TRBV6-5 and TRBJ1-1, with D perhaps matching TRBD1 (5 bases). Germline-derived CDR1 and CDR2 are MNHEY and SVGAGI. CDR3 size: 12 residues. V lost 4 bases and J lost 10, with 13 bases in between. The CDR3 bases are TGTGCCAGCAGTTTGCGGGGGGACGGAGCTTTCTTT. This encodes CASSLRGDGAFF.

This clonotype was detected many times. The chain employs TRBV6-5 and TRBJ1-1; D call uncertain. The CDR3 has 16 residues. V shed 0 bases and J shed 3 bases, with 14 bases lying between them. Germline V gene data show CDR1 as MNHEY and CDR2 as SVGAGI. The CDR3 DNA follows: TGTGCCAGCAGTTACTCGATCATGGTTAGGGACACTGAAGCTTTCTTT. It codes for CASSYSIMVRDTEAFF.

The V and J genes are TRBV5-4 and TRBJ2-1; 8 bases agree with TRBD2. CDR1 and CDR2 (germline): SGHNT, YYREEE (reference sequence). The junction had 12 bases not matched to a gene; V was cut back by 7 bases and J by 3 bases. This CDR3 has 16 residues. The CDR3 DNA follows: TGTGCCAGCTCATCCCCCGGGGGGGAGAGCTACAATGAGCAGTTCTTC. It yields the protein CASSSPGGESYNEQFF. The whole variable domain, remainder taken from reference TRBV5-4 and TRBJ2-1, is ETGVTQSPTHLIKTRGQQVTLRCSSQSGHNTVSWYQQALGQGPQFIFQYYREEENGRGNFPPRFSGLQFPNYSSELNVNALELDDSALYLCASSSPGGESYNEQFFGPGTRLTVL.

The rearrangement uses TRBV5-5 and TRBJ2-3; TRBD2 matches 11 bases. The CDR3 is 16 residues long. Germline loops: CDR1 SGHKS, CDR2 YYEKEE (reference sequence). Unmatched junction bases numbered 9, after V lost 2 bases and J lost 7 bases. The CDR3 spells CASSFLAGGQTYTQYF. The CDR3 DNA follows: TGTGCCAGCAGCTTCCTAGCGGGGGGCCAAACCTATACGCAGTATTTT. Combining the CDR3 with reference TRBV5-5 and TRBJ2-3 gives the whole variable domain DAGVTQSPTHLIKTRGQQVTLRCSPISGHKSVSWYQQVLGQGPQFIFQYYEKEERGRGNFPDRFSARQFPNYSSELNVNALLLGDSALYLCASSFLAGGQTYTQYFGPGTRLTVL.

The CDR3, as DNA: TGCAGTGCTAGAGAAACAGGGGGCCGAGAGCCCCAGCATTTT. This encodes CSARETGGREPQHF. J is TRBJ1-5 and V is TRBV20-1; TRBD1 aligns across 9 bases. The CDR3 extends over 14 amino acids. Trimming removed 0 bases from V and 8 bases from J; junction bases left unmatched: 5. Per germline, CDR1 DFQATT and CDR2 SNEGSKA (reference sequence).

This clonotype was seen a handful of times. The rearrangement joins TRBV20-1 to TRBJ1-5, with a possible D match to TRBD1 (5 bases). The CDR3 totals 17 residues. Germline values: CDR1 DFQATT, CDR2 SNEGSKA (reference sequence). The V gene lost 4 bases and the J gene lost 4 bases, with 23 bases spanning the gap. The CDR3 DNA reads as TGCAGTGCTAATAAGACCCCTGGGGCAGGTCAAAATCAGCCCCAGCATTTT. It translates to CSANKTPGAGQNQPQHF.

This clonotype was seen more than once but under ten times. V gene TRBV18 combines with J gene TRBJ2-2, with TRBD1 as a possible D gene (6 bases). CDR3 length equals 14 residues. The germline gives CDR1 KGHSH, CDR2 LQKENI. Trimming removed 6 bases at V and 3 bases at J, with 11 bases between. CDR3 in amino acids: CASSPTGYTGELFF. CDR3 in DNA: TGTGCCAGCTCGCCTACAGGGTACACCGGGGAGCTGTTTTTT.

The table lists this clonotype with a few counts. The chain joins TRBV5-1 to TRBJ2-1; no firm D call. V was clipped by 0 bases and J by 2 bases, with 6 bases between them. CDR1 and CDR2 (germline): SGHRS, YFSETQ. CDR3 length: 14 amino acids. The CDR3 protein is CASSLVAAYNEQFF. CDR3 DNA: TGCGCCAGCAGCTTGGTTGCAGCCTACAATGAGCAGTTCTTC.

This clonotype occurred a few times. The chain couples TRBV6-1 to TRBJ2-7, with a weak D call TRBD2 (6 bases). Germline loops: CDR1 MNHNS, CDR2 SASEGT. The CDR3 covers 14 residues. Trimming pared 5 bases from V and 3 bases from J, leaving 14 bases between. CDR3: CASSPRRVDYEQYF. CDR3 bases: TGTGCCAGCAGTCCTCGGAGGGTCGACTACGAGCAGTACTTC.

The sample holds a few counts of this clonotype. V usage is TRBV6-1 and J usage is TRBJ1-5; possible D gene TRBD1, 5 bases. Trimming cost V 2 bases and J 7 bases, with 18 bases left between them. The CDR3 has 16 residues. Germline CDR1 MNHNS, CDR2 SASEGT. CDR3 nucleotide sequence: TGTGCCAGCAGTGAATTAGGGACCCTGAGGGACCAGCCCCAGCATTTT. Amino acid sequence: CASSELGTLRDQPQHF.

The chain joins TRBV7-2 to TRBJ2-2; D not resolved. Trimming removed 5 bases from V and 3 bases from J, with 10 bases in between. The germline V gene encodes CDR1 SGHTA and CDR2 FQGNSA. The CDR3 consists of 14 residues. In DNA, the CDR3 is TGTGCCAGCAGCCGGATCCAGGACACCGGGGAGCTGTTTTTT. Residues: CASSRIQDTGELFF.